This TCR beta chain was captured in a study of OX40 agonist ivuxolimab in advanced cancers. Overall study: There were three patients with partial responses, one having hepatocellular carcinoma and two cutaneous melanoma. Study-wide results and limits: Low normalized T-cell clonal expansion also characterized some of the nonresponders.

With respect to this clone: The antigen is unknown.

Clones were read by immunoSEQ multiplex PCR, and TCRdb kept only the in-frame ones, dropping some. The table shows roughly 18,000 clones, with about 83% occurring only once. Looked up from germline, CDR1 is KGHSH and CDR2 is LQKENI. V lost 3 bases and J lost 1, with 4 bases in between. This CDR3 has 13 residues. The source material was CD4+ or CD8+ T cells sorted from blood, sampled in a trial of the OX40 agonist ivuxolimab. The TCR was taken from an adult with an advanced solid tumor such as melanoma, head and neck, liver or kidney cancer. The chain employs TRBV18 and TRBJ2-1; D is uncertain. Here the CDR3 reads CASSPVSYNEQFF. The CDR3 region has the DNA TGTGCCAGCTCACCGGTATCCTACAATGAGCAGTTCTTC.